This TCR beta chain was sequenced for a study of T cells expressing NK-cell markers. As for the study in general: Repertoires of TCR beta were obtained from T cells sorted as CD3+CD56+NKG2C+, CD3+CD56+NKG2C- and CD3+CD56-NKG2C+. Eight donors were sequenced, of whom seven were HCMV-seropositive, while the remaining one was HCMV-seronegative. Study conclusions and caveats: The same clonotypes also predominated in the CD3+CD56-NKG2C+ fraction of a handful of donors. A range of roughly 1.0-8% of CD8+ T cells consisted of dominant NKG2C+ clonotypes in about six donors.

The CDR3 is 14 amino acids. Germline CDR1 and CDR2: SEHNR and FQNEAQ (reference sequence). TCRdb processed the 5' RACE reads again and assigns one entry to each CDR3 protein, with no DNA. This repertoire comprises more than 20,000 distinct CDR3 sequences; its ten largest clones make up roughly 58%. On this clonotype: Its antigen is unidentified.

The clonotype was recovered from a man aged 18-75 years in good health. The V call is TRBV7-9, the J call TRBJ1-6; with no DNA, the TCRdb D assignment of TRBD1 cannot be verified. The source material was blood T cells: a sorted CD56 or NKG2C T cell subset, CD4+ or CD8+ T cells, or bulk PBMC T cells (not recorded which). CDR3 region: CASSSGQDNSPLHF.